One T cell receptor (beta chain) is described in this entry. The trim removed 3 bases at V and 2 bases at J, leaving 3 bases unmatched. There are 15 residues in the CDR3. Germline CDR1 KGHSH, CDR2 LQKENI. Some clones are missing from TCRdb's copy, which holds only in-frame ones; the method was immunoSEQ multiplex PCR. The sample includes around 78,000 clones, around 86% of them seen just once. These data are taken from a study of blood T cell repertoires in COVID-19. The sequencing input was peripheral blood. This clonotype was sampled from a middle-aged man with active or convalescent COVID-19. The chain uses TRBV18 and TRBJ2-2; 7 bases map to TRBD1. The CDR3: CASSPGTANTGELFF. The CDR3 DNA sequence: TGTGCCAGCTCACCTGGGACAGCTAACACCGGGGAGCTGTTTTTT.